This T cell receptor (beta chain) was found in a study of T cells in Graves' hyperthyroidism and ophthalmopathy. TCR beta CDR3 region amplification was performed from RNA transcripts. In the first-round RT-PCR of the TCR CDR3, the HTBI primer set was used. In TCRdb, the multiplex PCR reads were re-called with MiXCR into one record per CDR3 protein. The sample has about 520,000 distinct CDR3 sequences; around 22% are singletons. There are 16 residues in the CDR3. V shed 6 bases and J shed 6 bases, with 20 bases lying between them. Germline-derived CDR1 and CDR2 are MNHEY and SVGEGT. Fresh 10 ml peripheral blood yielded PBMCs.

The receptor was derived from a woman in her thirties with Graves' ophthalmopathy. V usage is TRBV6-2 or TRBV6-3 and J usage is TRBJ2-2; possibly TRBD1 for D (6 bases). Sequences were obtained from blood. CDR3 region: CASSYRGGPPPGELFF. The CDR3 coding sequence is TGTGCCAGCAGCTATCGTGGGGGCCCACCACCCGGGGAGCTGTTTTTT.